This TCR beta chain appears in the sequencing data of a study of OX40 agonist ivuxolimab in advanced cancers. For the study at large: Cohort: roughly 79% men, mean age 60, aged roughly 23 to 90. Findings and limits, study-wide: Averaged across samples, CD8+ T cells carried more expanded clones than CD4+ did. The authors did not determine the antigen specificity of the expanded peripheral T cells.

For this clone: As yet, its antigen is unknown.

Measured with immunoSEQ multiplex PCR; TCRdb has only the in-frame clones, and not every one. The sample lists some 96,000 clones; more than 85% were seen once. Baseline, cycle 4 day 1, and cycle 7 day 1 were the blood sampling points. Sequences were derived from CD4+ or CD8+ T cells sorted from blood, sampled in a trial of the OX40 agonist ivuxolimab. The sequence was collected from an adult with an advanced solid tumor such as melanoma, head and neck, liver or kidney cancer.

The CDR3 bases are TGTGCCAGCAGCTTAGGCCCACAGGGTTATCCCTACGAGCAGTACTTC. It encodes CASSLGPQGYPYEQYF. The gene calls are TRBV11-2 and TRBJ2-7; tentatively, D is TRBD1 (6 bases). CDR3 length: 16 amino acids. Trimming took off 1 base at V and 2 bases at J, with 15 bases between the two ends. Germline V gives CDR1 SGHAT, CDR2 FQNNGV.